The 25 T cell receptor beta chains below were found in one sample sequenced in a study of post-analysis software for immune sequencing data. Whole-study findings and limits: When patients were compared with controls, roughly five TRBV segments were more frequent, TRBV5-6, TRBV5-1 and TRBV20-1 among them.

Researchers reported that TCR beta cDNA libraries carried unique molecular identifiers. TCRdb analysed the PCR reads with MiXCR anew, one entry per CDR3 protein. The sample carries about 400,000 distinct CDR3 sequences, less than 40% recorded once. No cognate antigen is known for these TCRs. The sequencing sample was made of blood. The receptors shown here come from a girl aged 10 to 17 with multiple sclerosis.

In nucleotides, the CDR3 is TGCAGTGCTAGAGGACAGGGTGGTTCCTACGAGCAGTACTTC. It codes for CSARGQGGSYEQYF. This sequence joins TRBV20-1 and TRBJ2-7, with 7 bases aligning to TRBD1. The germline V gene encodes CDR1 DFQATT and CDR2 SNEGSKA (reference sequence). J lost 1 base, V lost 1 base, and 4 bases had no gene match. This CDR3 has 14 amino acids.

V usage is TRBV7-3 and J usage is TRBJ2-1; tentative D call: TRBD1 (5 bases). Germline V gene lookup returns CDR1 SGHTA and CDR2 FQGTGA. The CDR3 covers 15 residues. The V and J ends lost 2 bases and 0 bases respectively, with 8 bases between them. CDR3 in amino acids: CASSLVDSSYNEQFF. DNA for the CDR3: TGTGCCAGCAGCTTAGTTGACAGCTCCTACAATGAGCAGTTCTTC.

V and J are TRBV28 and TRBJ2-1, with 12 nucleotides matching TRBD2. The CDR3 is 16 residues long. The V gene end was trimmed by 2 bases and the J gene end by 6 bases; junction bases not matched to a gene: 5. Germline V gene data show CDR1 as MDHEN and CDR2 as SYDVKM. The CDR3 DNA reads TGTGCCAGCAGTTTAGGGCTAGCGGGGGGGAGCAATGAGCAGTTCTTC. It encodes CASSLGLAGGSNEQFF.

This clonotype was observed a few times. In nucleotides, the CDR3 is TGTGCCAGCAGCTTTGGACAGGGAAGCAATGAGCAGTTCTTC. It yields the protein CASSFGQGSNEQFF. This sequence joins TRBV7-3 and TRBJ2-1; 8 bases match TRBD1. The germline V gene has CDR1 SGHTA and CDR2 FQGTGA. Unmatched junction bases numbered 4, after V lost 3 bases and J lost 6 bases. This CDR3 region has 14 residues.

The V gene is TRBV5-5, the J gene TRBJ2-2; D call uncertain. The CDR3 consists of 13 residues. Deletions cut 5 bases from V and 5 bases from J, with 10 bases between. CDR1 SGHKS and CDR2 YYEKEE come from the germline V gene (reference sequence). The CDR3 bases are TGTGCCAGCAGATTTCAGGTGACCGGGGAGCTGTTTTTT. Translated: CASRFQVTGELFF.

The rearrangement uses TRBV10-3 and TRBJ2-7; D might be TRBD1 (5 bases). Between the trimmed V and J ends, which lost 3 bases and 2 bases, there was a span of 5 bases. CDR1 and CDR2 from the germline V gene are ENHRY and SYGVKD. This CDR3 comprises 12 residues. Written as DNA, the CDR3 is TGTGCCATCAGTGAAGGGGCCTACGAGCAGTACTTC. Its translation: CAISEGAYEQYF.

Regarding this clonotype: One junction end does not reproduce the germline sequence, and a read error may be involved. The chain carries TRBV12-3 or TRBV12-4 and TRBJ1-2; D unresolved. The CDR3 is 13 amino acids. In DNA, the CDR3 is TGTGCCGGCAGCCACCGTGGAAACTATGGCTACACCTTC. This encodes CAGSHRGNYGYTF.

The V call is TRBV11-2, the J call TRBJ2-5; weak D call: TRBD2 (5 bases). The germline V and J ends were trimmed by 5 bases and 5 bases, with 15 bases remaining between them. Germline V lookup: CDR1 SGHAT, CDR2 FQNNGV. The CDR3 runs 14 residues. CDR3 sequence reads: CASSPIEGRETQYF. The CDR3 nucleotides are TGTGCCAGCAGCCCCATTGAGGGTAGGGAGACCCAGTACTTC.

This rearrangement joins TRBV6-5 to TRBJ2-3, with D perhaps TRBD1 (7 bases). Trimming removed 2 bases from V and 0 bases from J, with 9 bases in between. Germline-derived CDR1 and CDR2 are MNHEY and SVGAGI. The CDR3 totals 15 residues. Written as DNA, the CDR3 is TGTGCCAGCAGTTACGCAGGGGGGAGCACAGATACGCAGTATTTT. Translation gives CASSYAGGSTDTQYF.

This sequence joins TRBV4-2 and TRBJ2-5; D is unclear. The J call may be in error: the DNA end matches TRBJ2-7 better. The CDR3 has 12 residues. The germline CDR1 and CDR2 sequences are LGHNA and YNFKEQ. Here the CDR3 DNA reads TGTGCCAGCAGCCAAGGGCCCGCCGAGCAGTACTTC. Translated: CASSQGPAEQYF.

This clonotype showed up just a few times. The chain links TRBV29-1 to TRBJ2-3; TRBD2 agrees at 13 bases. The CDR3 loop spans 17 amino acids. Germline V gene lookup returns CDR1 SQVTM and CDR2 ANQGSEA. After removal of 1 base from V and 7 bases from J, the junction contained 11 bases not matched to a gene. CDR3 residues: CSVEGTSGGSGLNTQYF. The CDR3 nucleotides read TGCAGCGTTGAAGGGACTAGCGGGGGCTCGGGGTTAAATACGCAGTATTTT.

The V gene is TRBV27, the J gene TRBJ2-7; D gene unclear. The CDR3 runs 14 residues. The germline gives CDR1 MNHEY, CDR2 SMNVEV (reference sequence). V lost 0 bases and J 1 base, leaving 7 bases between the germline ends. CDR3 region: CASSLSLESYEQYF. CDR3 sequence (DNA): TGTGCCAGCAGTTTATCGCTAGAATCCTACGAGCAGTACTTC.

A word on this clonotype: At one of its ends the junction is not consistent with the germline gene, which may arise from a read error. The rearrangement joins TRBV5-1 to TRBJ1-4; perhaps TRBD1 as D (5 bases). Germline CDR1 is SGHRS and CDR2 is YFSETQ. The CDR3 contains 17 residues. Here the CDR3 reads CAGSTGQGLGTNEKLFF. CDR3 nucleotides: TGCGCCGGCAGCACCGGGCAGGGCTTGGGGACTAATGAAAAACTGTTTTTT.

V gene TRBV6-6 combines with J gene TRBJ1-1, with 7 nucleotides matching TRBD1. Looked up from germline, CDR1 is MNHNY and CDR2 is SVGAGI (reference sequence). The CDR3 runs 14 residues. The J segment lost 2 bases and the V segment lost 11 bases, leaving 11 bases of the junction unmatched. The CDR3: CASTLGDRNTEAFF. The CDR3 DNA is TGTGCCTCCACCCTGGGGGACAGAAACACTGAAGCTTTCTTT.

The chain employs TRBV29-1 and TRBJ2-7; 8 nucleotides match TRBD1. Unmatched junction bases numbered 11, after V lost 7 bases and J lost 0 bases. Germline V gives CDR1 SQVTM, CDR2 ANQGSEA. The CDR3 totals 15 residues. CDR3 residues: CSARTGGRSSYEQYF. In nucleotides, the CDR3 is TGCAGCGCGAGAACAGGGGGTAGGAGCTCCTACGAGCAGTACTTC.

The chain recombines TRBV20-1 with TRBJ2-1; TRBD1 aligns across 12 bases. This CDR3 region has 15 residues. Germline CDR1 and CDR2: DFQATT and SNEGSKA (reference sequence). Trimming took 3 bases from V and 10 from J; bases not matched to a gene: 10. DNA for the CDR3: TGCAGTGCTAGGGCGTCGGGACAGGGGGCGCGGGAGCAGTTCTTC. Protein: CSARASGQGAREQFF.

CDR3 bases: TGTGCCAGCAGTGAAAGGAGAGGTGGAGGTTTCGAGCAGTACTTC. Amino acid sequence: CASSERRGGGFEQYF. The chain carries TRBV25-1 and TRBJ2-4; TRBD2 is a possible D gene (5 bases). The DNA matches TRBJ2-7 better at its end, which makes the J call doubtful. The CDR3 extends over 15 amino acids. CDR1 and CDR2 (germline): MGHDK, SYGVNS.

The rearrangement links TRBV4-2 to TRBJ2-5, with 11 positions matching TRBD2. Germline V gene sequence: CDR1 LGHNA, CDR2 YNFKEQ. V dropped 0 bases and J dropped 1; count of bases not matched to a gene: 4. This CDR3 has 17 residues. This chain's CDR3 is CASSQDWLAGGQETQYF. CDR3 coding DNA: TGTGCCAGCAGCCAAGATTGGCTAGCGGGGGGCCAAGAGACCCAGTACTTC.

This clonotype turned up a few times. The chain is built from TRBV3-1 and TRBJ1-5; D is unresolved. V was trimmed by 0 bases and J by 3 bases, leaving 9 bases between them. This CDR3 has 15 amino acids. From germline, CDR1 is LGHDT and CDR2 YNNKEL (reference sequence). The CDR3 sequence: CASSQDMGVNQPQHF. The CDR3 DNA reads as TGTGCCAGCAGCCAAGATATGGGCGTCAATCAGCCCCAGCATTTT.

This clonotype has only one observation. This chain connects TRBV21-1 to TRBJ2-5. TRBV21-1 corresponds to a pseudogene. The CDR3 totals 14 residues. CDR3 region: CASSKDGVAETQYF. The CDR3 DNA is TGTGCCAGCAGCAAAGATGGTGTCGCGGAGACCCAGTACTTC.

The chain joins TRBV18 to TRBJ2-5, with 10 bases that match TRBD1. After removal of 5 bases from V and 1 base from J, the junction contained 7 bases not matched to a gene. Germline loops: CDR1 KGHSH, CDR2 LQKENI. The CDR3 length is 16 residues. The CDR3 region has the DNA TGTGCCAGCTCATCGGGGACAGGGGACCTCCAAGAGACCCAGTACTTC. It yields the protein CASSSGTGDLQETQYF.

This rearrangement joins TRBV7-2 to TRBJ1-1; D is uncertain. Between the trimmed V and J ends, which lost 3 bases and 4 bases, there was a span of 12 bases. The CDR3 contains 14 residues. Germline lookup yields CDR1 SGHTA and CDR2 FQGNSA. CDR3 bases: TGTGCCAGCAGCTTGGGGATTGGTGGCACTGAAGCTTTCTTT. Translation gives CASSLGIGGTEAFF.

This clonotype was seen a few times. This chain joins TRBV7-2 and TRBJ2-1; D assignment may be TRBD1 or TRBD2 (5 bases each). The CDR3 spans 15 residues. V dropped 5 bases and J dropped 4 bases, with 15 bases sitting between them. The germline V gene has CDR1 SGHTA and CDR2 FQGNSA. CDR3 residues: CASSASGTQYNEQFF. The CDR3 coding sequence is TGTGCCAGCAGCGCCTCCGGGACCCAGTACAATGAGCAGTTCTTC.

This rearrangement joins TRBV6-2 or TRBV6-3 to TRBJ1-2; TRBD1 aligns across 7 bases. The CDR3 has 15 amino acids. Germline values: CDR1 MNHEY, CDR2 SVGEGT. The trim removed 2 bases at V and 0 bases at J, leaving 3 bases unmatched. The CDR3 bases are TGTGCCAGCAGTTACACCGGGACAGCTAACTATGGCTACACCTTC. Protein sequence: CASSYTGTANYGYTF.

This chain links TRBV7-2 with TRBJ2-3; TRBD2 matches at 7 bases. The CDR3 length is 14 residues. J gave up 1 base and V 6 bases, and 4 bases lay outside the gene matches. Germline assignment: CDR1 SGHTA and CDR2 FQGNSA. CDR3 residues: CASSVTSRTDTQYF. The DNA for the CDR3 is TGTGCCAGCAGTGTGACTAGCCGCACAGATACGCAGTATTTT.